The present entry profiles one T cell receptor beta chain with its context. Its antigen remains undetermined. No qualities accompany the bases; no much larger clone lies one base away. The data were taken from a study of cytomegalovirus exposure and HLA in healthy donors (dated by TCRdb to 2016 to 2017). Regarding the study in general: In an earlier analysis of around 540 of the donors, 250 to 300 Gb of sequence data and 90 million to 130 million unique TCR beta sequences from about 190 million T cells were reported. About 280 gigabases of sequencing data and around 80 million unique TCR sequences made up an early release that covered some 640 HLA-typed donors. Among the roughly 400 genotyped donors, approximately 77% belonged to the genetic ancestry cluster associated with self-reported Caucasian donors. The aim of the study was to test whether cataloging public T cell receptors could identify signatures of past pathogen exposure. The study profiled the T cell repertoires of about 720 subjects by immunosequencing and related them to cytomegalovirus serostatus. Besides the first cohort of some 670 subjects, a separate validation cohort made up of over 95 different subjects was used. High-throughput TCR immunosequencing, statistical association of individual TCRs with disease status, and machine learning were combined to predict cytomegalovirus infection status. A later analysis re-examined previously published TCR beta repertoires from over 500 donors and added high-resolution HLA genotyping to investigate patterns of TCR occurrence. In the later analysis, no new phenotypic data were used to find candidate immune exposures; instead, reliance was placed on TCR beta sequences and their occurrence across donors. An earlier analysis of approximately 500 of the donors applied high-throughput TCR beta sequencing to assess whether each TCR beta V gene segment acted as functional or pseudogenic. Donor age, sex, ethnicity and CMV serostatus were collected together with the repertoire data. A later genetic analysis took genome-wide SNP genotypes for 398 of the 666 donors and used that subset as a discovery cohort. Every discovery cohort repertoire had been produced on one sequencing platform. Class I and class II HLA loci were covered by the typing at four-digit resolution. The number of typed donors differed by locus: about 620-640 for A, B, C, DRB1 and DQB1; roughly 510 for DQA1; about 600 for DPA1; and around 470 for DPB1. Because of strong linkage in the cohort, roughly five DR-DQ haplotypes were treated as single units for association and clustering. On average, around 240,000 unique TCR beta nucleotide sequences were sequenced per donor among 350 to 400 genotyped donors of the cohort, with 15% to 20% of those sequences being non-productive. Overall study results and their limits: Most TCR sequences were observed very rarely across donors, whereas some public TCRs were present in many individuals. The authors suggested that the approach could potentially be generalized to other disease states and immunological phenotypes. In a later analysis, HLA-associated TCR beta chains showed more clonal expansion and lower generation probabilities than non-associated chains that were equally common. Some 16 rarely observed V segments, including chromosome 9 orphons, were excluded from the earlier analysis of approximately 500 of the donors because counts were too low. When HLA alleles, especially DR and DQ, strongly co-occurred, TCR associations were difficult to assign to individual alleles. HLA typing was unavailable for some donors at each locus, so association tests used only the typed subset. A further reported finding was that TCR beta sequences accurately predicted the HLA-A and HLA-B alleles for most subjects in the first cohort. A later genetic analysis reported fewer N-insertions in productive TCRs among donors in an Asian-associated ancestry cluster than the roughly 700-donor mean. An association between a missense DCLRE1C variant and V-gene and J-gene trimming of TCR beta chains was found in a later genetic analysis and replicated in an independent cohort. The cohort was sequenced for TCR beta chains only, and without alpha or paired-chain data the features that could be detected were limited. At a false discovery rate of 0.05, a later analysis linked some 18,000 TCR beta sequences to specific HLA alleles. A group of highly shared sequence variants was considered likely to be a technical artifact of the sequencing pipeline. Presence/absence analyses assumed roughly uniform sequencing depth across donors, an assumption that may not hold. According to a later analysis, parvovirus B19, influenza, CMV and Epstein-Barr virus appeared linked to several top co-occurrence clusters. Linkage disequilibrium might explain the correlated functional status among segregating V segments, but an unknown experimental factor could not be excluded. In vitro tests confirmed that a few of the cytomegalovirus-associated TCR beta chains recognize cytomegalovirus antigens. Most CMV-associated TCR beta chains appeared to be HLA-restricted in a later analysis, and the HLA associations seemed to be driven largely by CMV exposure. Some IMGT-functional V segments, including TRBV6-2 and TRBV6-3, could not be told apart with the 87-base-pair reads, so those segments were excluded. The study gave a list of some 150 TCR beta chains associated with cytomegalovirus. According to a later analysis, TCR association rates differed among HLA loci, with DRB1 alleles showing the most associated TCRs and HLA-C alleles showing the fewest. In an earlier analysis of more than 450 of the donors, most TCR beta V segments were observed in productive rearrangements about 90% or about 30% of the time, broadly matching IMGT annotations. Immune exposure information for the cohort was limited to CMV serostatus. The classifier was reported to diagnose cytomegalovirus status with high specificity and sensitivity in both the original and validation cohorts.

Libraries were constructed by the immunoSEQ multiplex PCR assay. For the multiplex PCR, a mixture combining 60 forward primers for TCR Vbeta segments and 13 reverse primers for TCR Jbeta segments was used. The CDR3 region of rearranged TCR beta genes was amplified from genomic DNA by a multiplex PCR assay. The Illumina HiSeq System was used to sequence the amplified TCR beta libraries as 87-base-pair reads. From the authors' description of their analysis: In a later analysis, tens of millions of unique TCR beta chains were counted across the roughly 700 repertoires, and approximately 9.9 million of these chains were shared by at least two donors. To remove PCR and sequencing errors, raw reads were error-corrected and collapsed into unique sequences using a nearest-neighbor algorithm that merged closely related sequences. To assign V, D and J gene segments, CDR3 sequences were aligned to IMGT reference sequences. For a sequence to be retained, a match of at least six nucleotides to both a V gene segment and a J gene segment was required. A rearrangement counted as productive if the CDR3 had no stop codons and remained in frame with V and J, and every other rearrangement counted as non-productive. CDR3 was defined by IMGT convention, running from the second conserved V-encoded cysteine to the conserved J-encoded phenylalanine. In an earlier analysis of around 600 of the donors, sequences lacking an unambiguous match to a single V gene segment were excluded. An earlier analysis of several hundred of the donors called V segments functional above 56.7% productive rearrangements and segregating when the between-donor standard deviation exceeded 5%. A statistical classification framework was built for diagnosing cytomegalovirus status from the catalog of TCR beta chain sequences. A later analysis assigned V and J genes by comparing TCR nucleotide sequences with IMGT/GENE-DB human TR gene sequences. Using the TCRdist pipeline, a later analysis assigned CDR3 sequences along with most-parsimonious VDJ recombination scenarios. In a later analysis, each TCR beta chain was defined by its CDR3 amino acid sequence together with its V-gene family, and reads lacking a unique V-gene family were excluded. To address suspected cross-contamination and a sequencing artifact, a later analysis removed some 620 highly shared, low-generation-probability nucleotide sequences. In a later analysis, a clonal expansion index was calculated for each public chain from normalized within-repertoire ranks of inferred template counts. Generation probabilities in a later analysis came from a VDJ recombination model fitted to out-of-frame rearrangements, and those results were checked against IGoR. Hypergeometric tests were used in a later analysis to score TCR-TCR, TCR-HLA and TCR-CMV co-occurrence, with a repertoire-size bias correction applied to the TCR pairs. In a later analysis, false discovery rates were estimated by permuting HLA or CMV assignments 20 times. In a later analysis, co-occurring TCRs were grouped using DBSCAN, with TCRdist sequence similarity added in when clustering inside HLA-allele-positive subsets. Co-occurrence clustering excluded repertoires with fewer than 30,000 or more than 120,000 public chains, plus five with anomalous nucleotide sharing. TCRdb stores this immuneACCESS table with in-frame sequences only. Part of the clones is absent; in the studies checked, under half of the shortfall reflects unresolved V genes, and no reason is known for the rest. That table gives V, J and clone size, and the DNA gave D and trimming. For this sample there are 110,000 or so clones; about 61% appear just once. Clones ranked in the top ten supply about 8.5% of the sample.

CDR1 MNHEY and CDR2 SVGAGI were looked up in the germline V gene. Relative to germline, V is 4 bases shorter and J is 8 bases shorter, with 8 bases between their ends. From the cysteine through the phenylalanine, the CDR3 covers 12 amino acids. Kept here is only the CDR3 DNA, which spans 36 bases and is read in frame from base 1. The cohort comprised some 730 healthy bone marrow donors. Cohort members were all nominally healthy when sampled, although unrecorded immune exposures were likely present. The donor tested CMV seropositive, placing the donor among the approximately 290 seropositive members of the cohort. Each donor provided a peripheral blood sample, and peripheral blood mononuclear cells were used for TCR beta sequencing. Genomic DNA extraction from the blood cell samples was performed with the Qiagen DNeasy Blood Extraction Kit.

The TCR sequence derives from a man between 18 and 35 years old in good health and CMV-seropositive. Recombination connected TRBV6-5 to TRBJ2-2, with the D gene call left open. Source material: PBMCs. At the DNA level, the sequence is TGTGCCAGCAGTTCACGGTGGGGGGAGCTGTTTTTT. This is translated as CASSSRWGELFF.